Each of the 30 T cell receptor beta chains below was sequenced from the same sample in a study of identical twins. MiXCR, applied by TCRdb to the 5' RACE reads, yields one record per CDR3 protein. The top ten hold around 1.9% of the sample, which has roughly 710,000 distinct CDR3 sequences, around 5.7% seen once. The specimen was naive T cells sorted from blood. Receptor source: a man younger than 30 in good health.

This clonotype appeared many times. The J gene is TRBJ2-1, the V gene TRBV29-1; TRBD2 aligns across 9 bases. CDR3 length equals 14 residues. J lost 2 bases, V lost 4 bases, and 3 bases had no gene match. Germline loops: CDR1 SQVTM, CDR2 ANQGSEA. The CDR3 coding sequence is TGCAGCGTTGGGGGCGGGAGGGCCTACAATGAGCAGTTCTTC. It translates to CSVGGGRAYNEQFF.

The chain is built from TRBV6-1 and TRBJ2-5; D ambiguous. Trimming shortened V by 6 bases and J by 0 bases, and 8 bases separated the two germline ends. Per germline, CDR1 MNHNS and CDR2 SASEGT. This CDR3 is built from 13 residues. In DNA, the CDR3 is TGTGCCAGCAGGGCTAGGCACCAAGAGACCCAGTACTTC. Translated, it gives CASRARHQETQYF.

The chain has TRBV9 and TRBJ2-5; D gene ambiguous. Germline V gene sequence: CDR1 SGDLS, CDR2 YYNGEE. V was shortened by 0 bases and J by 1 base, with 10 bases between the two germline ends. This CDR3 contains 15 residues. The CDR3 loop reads CASSVDRGSQETQYF. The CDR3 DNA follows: TGTGCCAGCAGCGTAGACCGTGGATCCCAAGAGACCCAGTACTTC.

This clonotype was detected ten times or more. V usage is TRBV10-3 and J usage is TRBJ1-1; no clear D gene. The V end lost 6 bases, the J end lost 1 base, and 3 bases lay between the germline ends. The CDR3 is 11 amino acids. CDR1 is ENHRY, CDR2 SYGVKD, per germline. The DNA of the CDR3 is TGTGCCATCAGGGAGAACACTGAAGCTTTCTTT. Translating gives CAIRENTEAFF.

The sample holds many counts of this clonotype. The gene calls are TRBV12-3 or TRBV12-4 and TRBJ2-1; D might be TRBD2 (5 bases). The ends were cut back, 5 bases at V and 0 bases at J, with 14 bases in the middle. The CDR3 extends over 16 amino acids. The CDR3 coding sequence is TGTGCCAGCAGTACACCTAGCAGTAGCTCCTACAATGAGCAGTTCTTC. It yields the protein CASSTPSSSSYNEQFF.

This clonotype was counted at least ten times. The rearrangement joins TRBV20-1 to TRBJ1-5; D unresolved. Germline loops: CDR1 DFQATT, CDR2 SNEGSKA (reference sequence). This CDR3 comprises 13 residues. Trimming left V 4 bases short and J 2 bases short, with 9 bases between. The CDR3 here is CSATLLGNQPQHF. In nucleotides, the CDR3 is TGCAGTGCTACCCTCTTGGGCAATCAGCCCCAGCATTTT.

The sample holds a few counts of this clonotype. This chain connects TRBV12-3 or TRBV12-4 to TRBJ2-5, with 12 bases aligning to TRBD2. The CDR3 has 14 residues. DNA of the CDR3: TGTGCTACGGGACTAGCGGGTTTGAGGGAGACCCAGTACTTC. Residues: CATGLAGLRETQYF.

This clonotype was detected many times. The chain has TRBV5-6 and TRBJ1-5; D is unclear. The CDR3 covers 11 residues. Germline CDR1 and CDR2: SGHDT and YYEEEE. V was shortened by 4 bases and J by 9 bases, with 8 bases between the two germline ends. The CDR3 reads CASSPTRPQHF. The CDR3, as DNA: TGTGCCAGCAGCCCCACTCGGCCCCAGCATTTT.

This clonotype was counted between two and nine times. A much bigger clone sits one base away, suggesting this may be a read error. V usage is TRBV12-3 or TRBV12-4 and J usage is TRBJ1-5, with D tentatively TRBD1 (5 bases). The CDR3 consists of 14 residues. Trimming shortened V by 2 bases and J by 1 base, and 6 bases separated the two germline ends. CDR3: CASSLWGSNQPQHF. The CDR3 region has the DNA TGTGCCAGCAGTTTATGGGGGAGCAATCAGCCCCAGCATTTT.

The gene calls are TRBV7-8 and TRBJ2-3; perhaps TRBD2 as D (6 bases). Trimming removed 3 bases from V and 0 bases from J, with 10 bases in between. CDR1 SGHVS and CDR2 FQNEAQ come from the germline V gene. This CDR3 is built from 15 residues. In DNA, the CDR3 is TGTGCCAGCAGCTTTGCGGGGATTAGCACAGATACGCAGTATTTT. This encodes CASSFAGISTDTQYF. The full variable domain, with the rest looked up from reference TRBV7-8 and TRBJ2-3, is GAGVSQSPRYKVAKRGQDVALRCDPISGHVSLFWYQQALGQGPEFLTYFQNEAQLDKSGLPSDRFFAERPEGSVSTLKIQRTQQEDSAVYLCASSFAGISTDTQYFGPGTRLTVL.

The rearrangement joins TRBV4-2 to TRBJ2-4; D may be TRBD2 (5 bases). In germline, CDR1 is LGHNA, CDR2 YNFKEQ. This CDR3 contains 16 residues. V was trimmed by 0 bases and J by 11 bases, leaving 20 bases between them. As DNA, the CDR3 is TGTGCCAGCAGCCAAGAGACTACCCTCCTGGGGAACGTTCAGTACTTC. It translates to CASSQETTLLGNVQYF.

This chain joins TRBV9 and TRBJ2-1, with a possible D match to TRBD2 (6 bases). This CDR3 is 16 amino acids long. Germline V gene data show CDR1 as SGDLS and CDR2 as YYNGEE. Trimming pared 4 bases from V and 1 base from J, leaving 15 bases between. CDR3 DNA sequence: TGTGCCAGCAGCAGTGGGGGAGGACTTTCCTACAATGAGCAGTTCTTC. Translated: CASSSGGGLSYNEQFF.

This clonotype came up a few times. CDR3 nucleotides: TGTGCCAGCAGCCAAGGTCGGGGAAATAGCGGGAGTCGGGAGACCCAGTACTTC. This encodes CASSQGRGNSGSRETQYF. This sequence joins TRBV3-1 and TRBJ2-5, with 9 bases fitting TRBD2. The ends lost 1 base at V and 5 bases at J; junction bases unmatched: 14. The CDR3 has 18 residues. Germline CDR1 is LGHDT and CDR2 is YNNKEL (reference sequence).

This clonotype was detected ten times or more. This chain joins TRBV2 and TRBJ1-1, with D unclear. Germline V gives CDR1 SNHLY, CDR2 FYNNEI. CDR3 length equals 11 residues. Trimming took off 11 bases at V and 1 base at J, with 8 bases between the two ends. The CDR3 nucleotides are TGTGCCTCTATTAGGAACACTGAAGCTTTCTTT. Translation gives CASIRNTEAFF.

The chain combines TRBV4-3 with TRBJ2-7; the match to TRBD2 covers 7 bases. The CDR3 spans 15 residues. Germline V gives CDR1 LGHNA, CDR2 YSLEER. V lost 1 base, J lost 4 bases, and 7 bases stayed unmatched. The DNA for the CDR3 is TGCGCCAGCAGCCAAGCGAGGGAGGGCCTTTACGAGCAGTACTTC. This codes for CASSQAREGLYEQYF.

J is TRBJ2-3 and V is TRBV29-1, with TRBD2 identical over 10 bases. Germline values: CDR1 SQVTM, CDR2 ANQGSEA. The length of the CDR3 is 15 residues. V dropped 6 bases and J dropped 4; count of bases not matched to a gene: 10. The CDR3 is CSVDASGSLSDTQYF. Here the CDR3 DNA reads TGCAGCGTCGATGCTAGCGGGAGCTTGTCAGATACGCAGTATTTT.

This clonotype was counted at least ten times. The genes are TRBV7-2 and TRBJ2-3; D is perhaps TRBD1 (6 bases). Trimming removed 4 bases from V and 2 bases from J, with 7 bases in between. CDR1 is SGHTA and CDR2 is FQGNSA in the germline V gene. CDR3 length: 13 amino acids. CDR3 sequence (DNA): TGTGCCAGCAGCTGGACAGACACAGATACGCAGTATTTT. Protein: CASSWTDTDTQYF.

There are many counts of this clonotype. Here the CDR3 reads CSVESGGVPTDTQYF. For the CDR3, the DNA is TGCAGCGTTGAAAGTGGCGGAGTTCCCACAGATACGCAGTATTTT. The J gene is TRBJ2-3, the V gene TRBV29-1, with D unresolved. In germline, CDR1 is SQVTM, CDR2 ANQGSEA. V lost 2 bases, J lost 2 bases, and 14 bases lay in between. The CDR3 has 15 amino acids.

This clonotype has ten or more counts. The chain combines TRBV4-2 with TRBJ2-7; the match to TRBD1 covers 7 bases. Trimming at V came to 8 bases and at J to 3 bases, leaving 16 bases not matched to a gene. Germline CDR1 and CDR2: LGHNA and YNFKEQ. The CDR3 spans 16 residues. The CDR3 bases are TGTGCCAGCGCTAAGGGGACAGCGGTTGAGAGCTACGAGCAGTACTTC. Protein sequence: CASAKGTAVESYEQYF.

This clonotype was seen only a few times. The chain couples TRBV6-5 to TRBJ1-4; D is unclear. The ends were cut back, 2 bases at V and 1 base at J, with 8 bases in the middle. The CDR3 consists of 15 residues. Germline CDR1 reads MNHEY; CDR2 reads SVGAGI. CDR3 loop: CASSYERVTNEKLFF. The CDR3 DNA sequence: TGTGCCAGCAGTTACGAGAGGGTAACTAATGAAAAACTGTTTTTT.

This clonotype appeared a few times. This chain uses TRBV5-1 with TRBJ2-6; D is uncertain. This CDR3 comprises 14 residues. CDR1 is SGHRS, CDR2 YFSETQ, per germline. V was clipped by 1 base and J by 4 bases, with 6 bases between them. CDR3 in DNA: TGCGCCAGCAGCTTGTTGGCCGGGGCCAACGTCCTGACTTTC. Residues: CASSLLAGANVLTF.

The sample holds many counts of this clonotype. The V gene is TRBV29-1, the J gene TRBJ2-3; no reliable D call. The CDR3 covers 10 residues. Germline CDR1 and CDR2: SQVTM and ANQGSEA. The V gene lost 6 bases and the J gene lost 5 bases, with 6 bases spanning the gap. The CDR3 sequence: CSVLLDTQYF. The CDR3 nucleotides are TGCAGCGTCCTCCTAGATACGCAGTATTTT.

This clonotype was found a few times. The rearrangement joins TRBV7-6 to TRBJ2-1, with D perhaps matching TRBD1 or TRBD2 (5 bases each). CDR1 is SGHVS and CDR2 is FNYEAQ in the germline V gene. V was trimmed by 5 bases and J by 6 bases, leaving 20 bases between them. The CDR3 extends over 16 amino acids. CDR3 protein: CASSKTGADRGNEQFF. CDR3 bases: TGTGCCAGCAGCAAAACTGGGGCGGATCGGGGCAATGAGCAGTTCTTC.

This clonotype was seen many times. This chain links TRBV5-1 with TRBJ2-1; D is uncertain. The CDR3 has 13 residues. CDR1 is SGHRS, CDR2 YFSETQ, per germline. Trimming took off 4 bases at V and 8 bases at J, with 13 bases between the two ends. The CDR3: CASSPRPMYEQFF. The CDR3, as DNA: TGCGCCAGCAGCCCGCGGCCTATGTATGAGCAGTTCTTC. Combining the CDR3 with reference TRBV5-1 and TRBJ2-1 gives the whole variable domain KAGVTQTPRYLIKTRGQQVTLSCSPISGHRSVSWYQQTPGQGLQFLFEYFSETQRNKGNFPGRFSGRQFSNSRSEMNVSTLELGDSALYLCASSPRPMYEQFFGPGTRLTVL.

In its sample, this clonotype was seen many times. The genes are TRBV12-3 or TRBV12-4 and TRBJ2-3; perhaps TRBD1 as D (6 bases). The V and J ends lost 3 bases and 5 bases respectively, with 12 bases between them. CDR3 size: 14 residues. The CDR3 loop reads CASSLGARIDTQYF. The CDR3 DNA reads TGTGCCAGCAGTTTGGGGGCGCGAATAGATACGCAGTATTTT.

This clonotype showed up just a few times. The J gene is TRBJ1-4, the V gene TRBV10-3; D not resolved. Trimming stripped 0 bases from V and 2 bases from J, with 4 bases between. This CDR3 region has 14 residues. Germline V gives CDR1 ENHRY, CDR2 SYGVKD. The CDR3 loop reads CAISESTTNEKLFF. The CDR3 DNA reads TGTGCCATCAGTGAGTCAACTACTAATGAAAAACTGTTTTTT.

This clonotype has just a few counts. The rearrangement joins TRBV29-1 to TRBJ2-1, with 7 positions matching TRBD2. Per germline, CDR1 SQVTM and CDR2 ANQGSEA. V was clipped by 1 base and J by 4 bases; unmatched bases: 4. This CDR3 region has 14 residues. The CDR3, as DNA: TGCAGCGTTGAAGGCGGGAGCCCTTACAATGAGCAGTTCTTC. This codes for CSVEGGSPYNEQFF.

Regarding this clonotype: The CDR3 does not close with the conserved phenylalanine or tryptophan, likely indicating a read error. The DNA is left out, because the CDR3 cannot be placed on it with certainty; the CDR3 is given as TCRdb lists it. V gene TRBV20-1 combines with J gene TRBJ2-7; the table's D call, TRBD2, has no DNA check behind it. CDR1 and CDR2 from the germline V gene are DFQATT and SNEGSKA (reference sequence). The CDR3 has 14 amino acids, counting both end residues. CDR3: CSARDSTQRGTAYL.

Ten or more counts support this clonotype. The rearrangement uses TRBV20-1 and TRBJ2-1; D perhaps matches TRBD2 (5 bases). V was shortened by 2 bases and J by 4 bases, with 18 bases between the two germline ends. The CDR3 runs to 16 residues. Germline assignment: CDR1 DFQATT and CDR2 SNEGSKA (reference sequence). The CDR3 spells CSARPNSGNPYNEQFF. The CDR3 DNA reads TGCAGTGCTAGACCCAACAGCGGAAACCCGTACAATGAGCAGTTCTTC.

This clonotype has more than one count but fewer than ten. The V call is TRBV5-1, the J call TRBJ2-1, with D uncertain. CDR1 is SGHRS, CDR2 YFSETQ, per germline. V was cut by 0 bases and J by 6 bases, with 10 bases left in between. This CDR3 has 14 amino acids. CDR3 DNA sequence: TGCGCCAGCAGCTTGGTTCGGCAGCCCAATGAGCAGTTCTTC. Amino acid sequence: CASSLVRQPNEQFF. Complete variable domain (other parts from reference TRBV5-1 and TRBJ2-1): KAGVTQTPRYLIKTRGQQVTLSCSPISGHRSVSWYQQTPGQGLQFLFEYFSETQRNKGNFPGRFSGRQFSNSRSEMNVSTLELGDSALYLCASSLVRQPNEQFFGPGTRLTVL.